The clone carrying this T cell receptor (beta chain) was recorded at least ten times. What it binds is unknown. The data originate from a study of Graves' ophthalmopathy and Graves' hyperthyroidism. Broader study findings: The model predicted progression of ophthalmopathy with a sensitivity of roughly 69%, and its specificity was about 72%. Classification of ophthalmopathy versus stable hyperthyroidism by a 13-signature model yielded about 90% sensitivity and around 77% specificity.

J gave up 4 bases and V 4 bases, and 8 bases lay outside the gene matches. The CDR3 covers 16 residues. Germline CDR1 reads LNHDA; CDR2 reads SQIVND (reference sequence). Those donors who had ophthalmopathy presented with moderate-to-severe activity, a CAS of ≥3, a NOSPECS of ≥4 and a duration under 3 months. Diagnoses were established from clinical symptoms, serum thyroxine, TRAb, thyroid ultrasound and orbital computed tomography. Amplified material comprised TCR beta CDR3 regions derived from RNA transcripts. HTBI-primed first-round RT-PCR preceded second-round multiplex PCR. From the multiplex PCR reads, TCRdb called clonotypes with MiXCR, one entry per CDR3 protein. The profile shows nearly 400,000 distinct CDR3 sequences, approximately 20% of them singletons.

The chain carries TRBV19 and TRBJ1-1; 11 nucleotides match TRBD1. The TCR comes from a young woman with Graves' ophthalmopathy. What was sequenced was peripheral blood. CDR3 sequence reads: CASSTGQGAAGTEAFF. CDR3 in DNA: TGTGCCAGTAGTACCGGACAGGGGGCAGCGGGCACTGAAGCTTTCTTT.